Below are 14 T cell receptor beta chains sequenced from a single sample in a study of T cells in Graves' hyperthyroidism and ophthalmopathy. There were TCR beta CDR3 regions amplified from RNA transcripts. RT-PCR in the first round (using the HTBI primer set) targeted the TCR CDR3. Via MiXCR, TCRdb re-called the multiplex PCR reads, giving one row per CDR3 protein. The sample includes 500,000 to 600,000 distinct CDR3 sequences, roughly a sixth of them seen just once. Sequencing input: blood. The receptors here all came from a young woman with Graves' hyperthyroidism.

In this sample, this clonotype turned up many times. The V and J genes are TRBV10-1 and TRBJ2-7, with D perhaps matching TRBD1 or TRBD2 (5 bases each). Trimming left V 10 bases short and J 2 bases short, with 24 bases between. This CDR3 has 16 amino acids. The germline V gene has CDR1 WNHNN and CDR2 SYGVQD (reference sequence). CDR3 residues: CATRTTGTGSAYEQYF. The CDR3 nucleotides are TGCGCCACCAGGACAACCGGGACCGGATCCGCCTACGAGCAGTACTTC.

This clonotype showed up many times. The chain carries TRBV2 and TRBJ1-2; TRBD1 might be the D (6 bases). Trimming took off 5 bases at V and 3 bases at J, with 13 bases between the two ends. Per germline, CDR1 SNHLY and CDR2 FYNNEI. The CDR3 contains 14 residues. The CDR3 sequence is CASSSDSLDYGYTF. The CDR3 nucleotides are TGTGCCAGCAGTTCGGACAGCCTTGACTATGGCTACACCTTC. Full variable domain (remainder filled in from reference TRBV2 and TRBJ1-2): EPEVTQTPSHQVTQMGQEVILRCVPISNHLYFYWYRQILGQKVEFLVSFYNNEISEKSEIFDDQFSVERPDGSNFTLKIRSTKLEDSAMYFCASSSDSLDYGYTFGSGTRLTVV.

The chain couples TRBV7-2 to TRBJ1-6; D ambiguous. Germline loops: CDR1 SGHTA, CDR2 FQGNSA. The ends were cut back, 2 bases at V and 9 bases at J, with 11 bases in the middle. The CDR3 runs 14 residues. The CDR3 is CASSLYIRGSPLHF. For the CDR3, the DNA is TGTGCCAGCAGCTTATATATCCGAGGTTCACCCCTCCACTTT.

Ten or more counts support this clonotype. J is TRBJ2-5 and V is TRBV3-1; D is unresolved. The germline V gene encodes CDR1 LGHDT and CDR2 YNNKEL (reference sequence). V lost 4 bases and J 2 bases, leaving 11 bases between the germline ends. CDR3 length: 14 amino acids. CDR3 coding DNA: TGTGCCAGCAGCCTCGTGCGACCTCAAGAGACCCAGTACTTC. This encodes CASSLVRPQETQYF.

This clonotype was recorded at least ten times. J is TRBJ1-5 and V is TRBV5-6, with D maybe TRBD1 (5 bases). The CDR3 loop spans 15 amino acids. Germline CDR1 SGHDT, CDR2 YYEEEE. V gave up 0 bases and J gave up 0 bases, with 7 bases separating them. CDR3 amino acids: CASSLAGVSNQPQHF. The CDR3 bases are TGTGCCAGCAGCTTGGCGGGGGTTAGCAATCAGCCCCAGCATTTT. The full variable domain, with the rest looked up from reference TRBV5-6 and TRBJ1-5, is DAGVTQSPTHLIKTRGQQVTLRCSPKSGHDTVSWYQQALGQGPQFIFQYYEEEERQRGNFPDRFSGHQFPNYSSELNVNALLLGDSALYLCASSLAGVSNQPQHFGDGTRLSIL.

At least ten counts were recorded for this clonotype. CDR3 coding DNA: TGTGCCAGCAGTTTACTGTCGGGACAGGGGCTCTACGAGCAGTACTTC. Amino acids: CASSLLSGQGLYEQYF. The chain joins TRBV28 to TRBJ2-7, with 10 bases fitting TRBD1. Per the germline V gene, CDR1 is MDHEN and CDR2 is SYDVKM. The CDR3 extends over 16 amino acids. The V gene end was trimmed by 2 bases and the J gene end by 3 bases; junction bases not matched to a gene: 7.

This chain links TRBV2 with TRBJ2-3, with TRBD2 as a possible D gene (6 bases). Germline lookup yields CDR1 SNHLY and CDR2 FYNNEI. The CDR3 runs to 15 residues. V lost 5 bases to trimming and J lost 2 bases, with 14 bases between them. This CDR3 reads CASSSPAGSTDTQYF. The CDR3 coding sequence is TGTGCCAGCAGTTCCCCAGCGGGCTCCACAGATACGCAGTATTTT.

The chain employs TRBV7-8 and TRBJ2-7; 7 bases map to TRBD2. V was pared by 1 base and J by 1 base, with 4 bases of the junction left unmatched. CDR1 is SGHVS and CDR2 is FQNEAQ in the germline V gene. This CDR3 is 15 amino acids long. DNA for the CDR3: TGTGCCAGCAGCTTAGTCGGGGGGTGGTCCTACGAGCAGTACTTC. Translated: CASSLVGGWSYEQYF.

This chain joins TRBV19 and TRBJ1-5; D is uncertain. Trimming cost V 6 bases and J 0 bases, with 15 bases left between them. CDR1 is LNHDA, CDR2 SQIVND, per germline (reference sequence). This CDR3 has 16 residues. CDR3 bases: TGTGCCAGTAGCCAGGCTAGGGCCAATAGCAATCAGCCCCAGCATTTT. Amino acid sequence: CASSQARANSNQPQHF.

This clonotype was seen repeatedly, ten times or more. The chain employs TRBV2 and TRBJ2-7; D gene unclear. From germline, CDR1 is SNHLY and CDR2 FYNNEI. Trimming removed 5 bases from V and 0 bases from J, with 20 bases in between. The CDR3 has 17 amino acids. The CDR3 DNA reads TGTGCCAGCAGTACCCTCCGGGCTAGTTTTTCCTCCTACGAGCAGTACTTC. Residues: CASSTLRASFSSYEQYF.

This clonotype was recorded many times. The J gene is TRBJ2-4, the V gene TRBV6-1; weak D call: TRBD1 (6 bases). The germline V and J ends were trimmed by 6 bases and 8 bases, with 20 bases remaining between them. CDR1 and CDR2 (germline): MNHNS, SASEGT. This CDR3 spans 15 amino acids. CDR3 amino acids: CASSEKGQYGDIQYF. The CDR3 DNA sequence: TGTGCCAGCAGCGAGAAAGGACAGTACGGAGACATTCAGTACTTC.

Many counts were recorded for this clonotype. The chain carries TRBV7-2 and TRBJ2-3; 12 bases match TRBD2. Trimming at V came to 2 bases and at J to 7 bases, leaving 4 bases not matched to a gene. The CDR3 consists of 15 residues. CDR1 is SGHTA, CDR2 FQGNSA, per germline. The CDR3 region is CASSLRLAGDHTQYF. In DNA, the CDR3 is TGTGCCAGCAGCTTAAGACTAGCGGGGGACCATACGCAGTATTTT. The variable domain in full, completed from reference TRBV7-2 and TRBJ2-3, reads GAGVSQSPSNKVTEKGKDVELRCDPISGHTALYWYRQSLGQGLEFLIYFQGNSAPDKSGLPSDRFSAERTGGSVSTLTIQRTQQEDSAVYLCASSLRLAGDHTQYFGPGTRLTVL.

This clonotype was recorded a few times. This rearrangement joins TRBV10-1 to TRBJ1-1, with 8 bases aligning to TRBD1. The trim removed 5 bases at V and 5 bases at J, leaving 7 bases unmatched. CDR3 size: 14 residues. Germline values: CDR1 WNHNN, CDR2 SYGVQD (reference sequence). For the CDR3, the DNA is TGCGCCAGCAGTACGACAGGGGTGGGGACTGAAGCTTTCTTT. Translation: CASSTTGVGTEAFF.

This clonotype was found many times. The chain recombines TRBV5-1 with TRBJ2-5; 7 bases line up with TRBD1. Trimming cost V 2 bases and J 1 base; bases outside gene matches: 5. CDR1 is SGHRS and CDR2 is YFSETQ in the germline V gene. The CDR3 consists of 15 residues. This chain's CDR3 is CASSFTGVSQETQYF. The CDR3 bases are TGCGCCAGCAGCTTTACAGGGGTTAGCCAAGAGACCCAGTACTTC.